This T cell receptor beta chain was retrieved from a study of cytomegalovirus exposure and HLA in healthy donors. PCR primers comprised 60 Vbeta and 13 Jbeta primers. The data were produced by immunoSEQ multiplex PCR, yet TCRdb's version contains in-frame clones alone and is incomplete. The sample lists around 150,000 clones; 65% to 85% were seen once. Study-level results: A few CMV-associated chains were confirmed in vitro to be specific for CMV antigens. When presence/absence was analysed, sequencing depth was taken to be roughly uniform across donors. The listing of 150 to 200 TCR beta chains classed them as cytomegalovirus-associated. In a later analysis, several top co-occurrence clusters appeared linked to parvovirus B19, influenza, CMV and Epstein-Barr virus.

V gave up 0 bases and J gave up 5 bases, with 13 bases separating them. Per the germline V gene, CDR1 is SGHKS and CDR2 is YYEKEE (reference sequence). The length of the CDR3 is 15 residues. Of note for this clone: Its matching antigen is unknown.

V is TRBV5-5 and J is TRBJ2-3; D is uncertain. This clonotype was obtained from a woman under 40 in good health and CMV-seropositive. The sequenced sample consisted of PBMCs. As DNA, the CDR3 is TGTGCCAGCAGCTTGGGAGTCGTGTATGGAGATACGCAGTATTTT. Translating gives CASSLGVVYGDTQYF.